These 12 T cell receptor beta chains came from one sample sequenced in a study of CD8 T cells in Susac syndrome. It was with random hexamers that about 0.45 to 1 ug RNA was reverse transcribed. TCRdb redid the calling of the immunoSEQ multiplex PCR reads with MiXCR, one entry per CDR3 protein. The table shows 100,000 to 150,000 distinct CDR3 sequences, with nearly 96% occurring only once. Sequencing was carried out using CD4+ T cells from PBMCs. The receptors were sampled from a human donor with Susac syndrome.

The chain combines TRBV6-5 with TRBJ2-3; no firm D call. CDR1 is MNHEY and CDR2 is SVGAGI in the germline V gene. The CDR3 spans 11 residues. Trimming took 4 bases from V and 5 from J, leaving 4 bases between them. The CDR3 sequence: CASSSGDTQYF. DNA for the CDR3: TGTGCCAGCAGTTCCGGAGATACGCAGTATTTT.

V and J are TRBV29-1 and TRBJ2-5; TRBD2 is a possible D gene (5 bases). The V and J ends lost 8 bases and 7 bases respectively, with 17 bases between them. The CDR3 extends over 12 amino acids. Per the germline V gene, CDR1 is SQVTM and CDR2 is ANQGSEA. CDR3 region: CSTLRQEGTQYF. In DNA form, the CDR3 reads TGCAGCACCCTACGGCAAGAGGGGACCCAGTACTTC.

The chain carries TRBV10-3 and TRBJ2-7, with 9 bases identical to TRBD2. The CDR3 runs 14 residues. Germline V CDR1 and CDR2: ENHRY, SYGVKD. Unmatched junction bases numbered 8, after V lost 0 bases and J lost 11 bases. Written as DNA, the CDR3 is TGTGCCATCAGTGAGTCGGGTAGCGGGAGTGTGGAGTACTTC. This sequence encodes CAISESGSGSVEYF.

This clonotype was seen only once. This chain uses TRBV5-4 with TRBJ2-1; 7 bases are shared with TRBD2. Germline-derived CDR1 and CDR2 are SGHNT and YYREEE (reference sequence). This CDR3 is built from 15 residues. V gave up 4 bases and J gave up 4 bases; unmatched junction bases: 8. The CDR3 nucleotides read TGTGCCAGCAGCCAAGCGGGGACGACTTACAATGAGCAGTTCTTC. It translates to CASSQAGTTYNEQFF.

The genes are TRBV27 and TRBJ2-4; TRBD1 matches 7 bases. V dropped 7 bases and J dropped 11; count of bases not matched to a gene: 14. Germline V gives CDR1 MNHEY, CDR2 SMNVEV (reference sequence). The CDR3 is made up of 14 amino acids. As DNA, the CDR3 is TGTGCCAGCACCGACAGGGAGAAGGGCAACGTTCAGTACTTC. Encoded protein: CASTDREKGNVQYF.

CDR3 in DNA: TGCAGTGCTAGGATCCCCCAGTACGAGCAGTACTTC. Encoded protein: CSARIPQYEQYF. The chain links TRBV20-1 to TRBJ2-7, with D hard to call. Germline V gives CDR1 DFQATT, CDR2 SNEGSKA (reference sequence). The length of the CDR3 is 12 residues. V was clipped by 3 bases and J by 4 bases, with 10 bases between them.

The chain joins TRBV2 to TRBJ1-2; D is unresolved. The length of the CDR3 is 13 residues. CDR1 SNHLY and CDR2 FYNNEI come from the germline V gene. Trimming cost V 7 bases and J 4 bases, with 13 bases left between them. The CDR3 reads CASTNRVTYGYTF. Written as DNA, the CDR3 is TGTGCCAGCACTAACCGAGTTACCTATGGCTACACCTTC.

This chain joins TRBV30 and TRBJ1-5; 8 bases match TRBD1. There are 14 residues in the CDR3. V trimming: 1 base; J trimming: 3 bases; junction bases outside the gene matches: 2. Germline assignment: CDR1 GTSNPN and CDR2 SVGIG (reference sequence). DNA for the CDR3: TGTGCCTGGAGTGGGGGACAGGTCAATCAGCCCCAGCATTTT. Protein: CAWSGGQVNQPQHF.

The chain links TRBV28 to TRBJ2-1; no definite D call. The V end was cut by 5 bases, the J end by 7 bases, with 9 bases between. The CDR3 runs to 12 residues. Germline V gene sequence: CDR1 MDHEN, CDR2 SYDVKM. The CDR3 DNA reads TGTGCCAGCAGTCCTCTATGGAATGAGCAGTTCTTC. Translated, it gives CASSPLWNEQFF.

The genes are TRBV29-1 and TRBJ2-7; tentatively, D is TRBD1 (5 bases). The CDR3 is made up of 12 amino acids. CDR1 SQVTM and CDR2 ANQGSEA come from the germline V gene. Trimming left V 6 bases short and J 1 base short, with 10 bases between. The CDR3 is CSVATVSYEQYF. In DNA, the CDR3 is TGCAGCGTGGCGACAGTGTCCTACGAGCAGTACTTC.

The V gene is TRBV4-2, the J gene TRBJ1-2; D not resolved. The germline V and J ends were trimmed by 1 base and 4 bases, with 10 bases remaining between them. CDR1 is LGHNA, CDR2 YNFKEQ, per germline. The CDR3 loop spans 14 amino acids. The DNA of the CDR3 is TGTGCCAGCAGCCAAGGTTTCGGCAGCTATGGCTACACCTTC. This encodes CASSQGFGSYGYTF.

V usage is TRBV24-1 and J usage is TRBJ2-1; D is perhaps TRBD2 (5 bases). The CDR3 contains 14 residues. CDR1 and CDR2 (germline): KGHDR, SFDVKD. The V end was cut by 8 bases, the J end by 0 bases, with 10 bases between. This CDR3 reads CATTSGDSYNEQFF. The CDR3 DNA reads TGTGCCACCACCAGCGGAGACTCCTACAATGAGCAGTTCTTC.